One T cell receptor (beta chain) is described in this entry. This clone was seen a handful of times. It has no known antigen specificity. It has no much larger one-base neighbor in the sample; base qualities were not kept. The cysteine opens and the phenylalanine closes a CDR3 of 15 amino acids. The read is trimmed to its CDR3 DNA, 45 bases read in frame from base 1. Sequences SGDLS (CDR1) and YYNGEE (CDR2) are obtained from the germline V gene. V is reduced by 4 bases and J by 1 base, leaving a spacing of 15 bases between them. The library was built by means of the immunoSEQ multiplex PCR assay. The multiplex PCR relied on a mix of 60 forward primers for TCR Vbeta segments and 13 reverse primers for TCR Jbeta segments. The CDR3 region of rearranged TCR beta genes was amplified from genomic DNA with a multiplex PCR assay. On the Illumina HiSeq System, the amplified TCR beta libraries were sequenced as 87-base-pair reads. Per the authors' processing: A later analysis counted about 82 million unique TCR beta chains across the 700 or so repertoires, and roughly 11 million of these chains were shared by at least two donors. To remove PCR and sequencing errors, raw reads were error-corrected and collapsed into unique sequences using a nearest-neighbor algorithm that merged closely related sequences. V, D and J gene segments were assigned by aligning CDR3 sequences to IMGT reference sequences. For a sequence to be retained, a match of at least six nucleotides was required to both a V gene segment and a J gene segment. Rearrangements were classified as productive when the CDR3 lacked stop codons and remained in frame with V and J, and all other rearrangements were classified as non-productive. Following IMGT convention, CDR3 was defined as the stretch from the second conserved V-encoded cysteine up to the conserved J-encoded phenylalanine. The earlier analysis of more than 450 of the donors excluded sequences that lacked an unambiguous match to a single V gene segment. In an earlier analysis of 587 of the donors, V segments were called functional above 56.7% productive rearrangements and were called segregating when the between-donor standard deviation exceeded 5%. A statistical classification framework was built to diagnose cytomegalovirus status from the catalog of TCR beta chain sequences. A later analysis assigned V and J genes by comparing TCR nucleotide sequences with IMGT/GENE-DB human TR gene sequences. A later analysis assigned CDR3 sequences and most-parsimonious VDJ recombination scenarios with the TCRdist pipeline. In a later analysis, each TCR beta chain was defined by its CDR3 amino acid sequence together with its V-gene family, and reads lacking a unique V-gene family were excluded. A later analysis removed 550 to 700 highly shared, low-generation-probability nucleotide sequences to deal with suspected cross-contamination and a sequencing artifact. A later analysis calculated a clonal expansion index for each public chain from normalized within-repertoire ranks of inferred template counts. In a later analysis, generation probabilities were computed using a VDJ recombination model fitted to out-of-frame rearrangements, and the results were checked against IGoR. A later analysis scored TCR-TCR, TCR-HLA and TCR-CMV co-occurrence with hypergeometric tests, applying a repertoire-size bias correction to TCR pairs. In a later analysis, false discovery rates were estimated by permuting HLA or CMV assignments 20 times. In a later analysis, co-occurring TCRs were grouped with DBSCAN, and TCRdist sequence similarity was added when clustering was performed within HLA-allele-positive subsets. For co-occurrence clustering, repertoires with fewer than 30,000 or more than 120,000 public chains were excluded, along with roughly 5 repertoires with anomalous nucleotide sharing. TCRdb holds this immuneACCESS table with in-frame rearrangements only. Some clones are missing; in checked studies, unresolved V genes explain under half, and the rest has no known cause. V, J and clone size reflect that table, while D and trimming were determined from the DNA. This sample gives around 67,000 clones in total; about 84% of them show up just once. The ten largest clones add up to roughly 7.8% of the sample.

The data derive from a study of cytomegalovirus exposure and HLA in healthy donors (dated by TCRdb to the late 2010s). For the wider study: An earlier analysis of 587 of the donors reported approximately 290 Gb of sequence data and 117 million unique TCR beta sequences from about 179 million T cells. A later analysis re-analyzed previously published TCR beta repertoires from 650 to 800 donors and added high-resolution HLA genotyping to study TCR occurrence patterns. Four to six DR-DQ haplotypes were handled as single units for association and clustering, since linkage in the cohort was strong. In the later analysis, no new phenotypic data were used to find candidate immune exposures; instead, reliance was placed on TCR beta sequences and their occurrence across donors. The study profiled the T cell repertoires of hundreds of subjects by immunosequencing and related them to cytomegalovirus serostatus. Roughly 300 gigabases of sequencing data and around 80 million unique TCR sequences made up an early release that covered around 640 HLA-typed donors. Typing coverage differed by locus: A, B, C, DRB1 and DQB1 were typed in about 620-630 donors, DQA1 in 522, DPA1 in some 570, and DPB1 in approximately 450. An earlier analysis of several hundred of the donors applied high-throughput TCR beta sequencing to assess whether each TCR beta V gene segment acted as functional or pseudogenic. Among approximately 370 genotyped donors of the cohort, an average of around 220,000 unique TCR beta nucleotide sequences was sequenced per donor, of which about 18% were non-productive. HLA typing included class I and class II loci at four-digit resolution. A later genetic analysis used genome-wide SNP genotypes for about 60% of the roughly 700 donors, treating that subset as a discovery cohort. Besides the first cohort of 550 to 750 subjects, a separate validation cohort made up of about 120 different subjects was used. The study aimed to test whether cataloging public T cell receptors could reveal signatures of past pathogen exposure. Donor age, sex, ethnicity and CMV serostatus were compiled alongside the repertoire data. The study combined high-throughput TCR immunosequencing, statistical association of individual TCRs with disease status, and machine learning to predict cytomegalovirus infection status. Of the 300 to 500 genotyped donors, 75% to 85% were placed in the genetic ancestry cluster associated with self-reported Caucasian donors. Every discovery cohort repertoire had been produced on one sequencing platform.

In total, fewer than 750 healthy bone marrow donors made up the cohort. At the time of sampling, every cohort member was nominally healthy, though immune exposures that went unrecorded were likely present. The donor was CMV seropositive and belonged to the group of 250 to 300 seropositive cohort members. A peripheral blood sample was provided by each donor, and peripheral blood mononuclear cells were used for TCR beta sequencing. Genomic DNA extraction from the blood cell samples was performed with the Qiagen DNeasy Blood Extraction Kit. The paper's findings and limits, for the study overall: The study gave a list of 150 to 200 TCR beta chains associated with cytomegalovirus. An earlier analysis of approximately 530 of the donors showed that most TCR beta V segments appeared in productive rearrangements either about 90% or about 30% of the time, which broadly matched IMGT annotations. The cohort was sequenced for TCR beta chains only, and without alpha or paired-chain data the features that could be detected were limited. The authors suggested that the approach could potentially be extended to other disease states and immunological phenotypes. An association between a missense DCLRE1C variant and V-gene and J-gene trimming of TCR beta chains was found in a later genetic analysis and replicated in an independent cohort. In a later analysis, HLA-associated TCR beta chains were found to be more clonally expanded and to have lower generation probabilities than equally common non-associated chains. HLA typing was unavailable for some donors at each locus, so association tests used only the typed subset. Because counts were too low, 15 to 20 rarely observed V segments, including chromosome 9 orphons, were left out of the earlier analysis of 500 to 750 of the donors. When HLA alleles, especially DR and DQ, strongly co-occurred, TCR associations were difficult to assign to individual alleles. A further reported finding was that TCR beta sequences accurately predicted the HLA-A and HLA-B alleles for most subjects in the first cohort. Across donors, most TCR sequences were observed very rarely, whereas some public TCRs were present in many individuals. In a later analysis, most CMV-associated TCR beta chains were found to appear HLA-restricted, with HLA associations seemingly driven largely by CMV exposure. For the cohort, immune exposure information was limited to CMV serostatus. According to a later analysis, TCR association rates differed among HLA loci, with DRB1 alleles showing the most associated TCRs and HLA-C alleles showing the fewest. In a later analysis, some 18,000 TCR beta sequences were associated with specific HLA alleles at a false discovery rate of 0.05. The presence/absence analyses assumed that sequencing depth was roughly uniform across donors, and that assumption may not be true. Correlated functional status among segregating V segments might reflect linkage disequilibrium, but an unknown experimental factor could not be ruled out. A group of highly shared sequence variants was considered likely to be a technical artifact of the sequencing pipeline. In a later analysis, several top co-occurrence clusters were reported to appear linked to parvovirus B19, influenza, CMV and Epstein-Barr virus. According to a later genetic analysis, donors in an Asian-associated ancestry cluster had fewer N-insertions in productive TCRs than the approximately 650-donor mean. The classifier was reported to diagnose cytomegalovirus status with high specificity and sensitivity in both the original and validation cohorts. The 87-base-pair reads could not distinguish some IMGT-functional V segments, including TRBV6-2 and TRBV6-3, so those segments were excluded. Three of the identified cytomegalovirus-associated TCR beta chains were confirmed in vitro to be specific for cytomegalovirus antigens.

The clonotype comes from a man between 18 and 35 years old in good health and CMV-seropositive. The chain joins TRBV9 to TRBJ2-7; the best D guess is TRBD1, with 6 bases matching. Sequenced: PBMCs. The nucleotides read TGTGCCAGCAGCCCCCGCTGGGACACATCCTACGAGCAGTACTTC. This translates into CASSPRWDTSYEQYF.